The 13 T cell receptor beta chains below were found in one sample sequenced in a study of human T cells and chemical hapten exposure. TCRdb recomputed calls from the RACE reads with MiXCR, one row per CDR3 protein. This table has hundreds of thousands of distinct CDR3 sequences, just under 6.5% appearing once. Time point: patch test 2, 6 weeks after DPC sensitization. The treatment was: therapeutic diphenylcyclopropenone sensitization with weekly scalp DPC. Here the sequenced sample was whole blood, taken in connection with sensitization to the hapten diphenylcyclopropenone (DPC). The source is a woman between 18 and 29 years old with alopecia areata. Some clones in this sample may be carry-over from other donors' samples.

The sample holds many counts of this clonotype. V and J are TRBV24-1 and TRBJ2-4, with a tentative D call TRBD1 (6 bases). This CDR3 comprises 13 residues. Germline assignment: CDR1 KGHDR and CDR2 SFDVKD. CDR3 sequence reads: CTDQGIAKNIQYF. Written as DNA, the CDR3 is TGTACCGACCAGGGGATAGCCAAAAACATTCAGTACTTC.

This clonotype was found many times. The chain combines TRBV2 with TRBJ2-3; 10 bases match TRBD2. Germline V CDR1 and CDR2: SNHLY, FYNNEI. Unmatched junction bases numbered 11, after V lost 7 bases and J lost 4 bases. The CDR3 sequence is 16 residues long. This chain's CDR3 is CASKGSGGARADTQYF. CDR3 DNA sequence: TGTGCCAGCAAAGGCAGCGGGGGGGCCAGGGCAGATACGCAGTATTTT.

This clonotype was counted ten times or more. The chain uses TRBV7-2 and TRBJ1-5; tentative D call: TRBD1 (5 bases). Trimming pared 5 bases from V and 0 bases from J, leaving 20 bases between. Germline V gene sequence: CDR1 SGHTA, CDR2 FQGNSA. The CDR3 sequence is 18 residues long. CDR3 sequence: CASSTRGPPSYSNQPQHF. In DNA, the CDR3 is TGTGCCAGCAGCACGAGGGGTCCCCCGTCATATAGCAATCAGCCCCAGCATTTT.

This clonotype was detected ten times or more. The DNA of the CDR3 is TGTGCCAGCAGTCGCACTGGGACGGAGAGCAATCAGCCCCAGCATTTT. This sequence encodes CASSRTGTESNQPQHF. This chain uses TRBV2 with TRBJ1-5; tentative D call: TRBD1 (5 bases). The V and J ends lost 5 bases and 1 base respectively, with 15 bases between them. The CDR3 has 16 residues. The germline gives CDR1 SNHLY, CDR2 FYNNEI. Looking up the rest from reference TRBV2 and TRBJ1-5 gives the full variable domain: EPEVTQTPSHQVTQMGQEVILRCVPISNHLYFYWYRQILGQKVEFLVSFYNNEISEKSEIFDDQFSVERPDGSNFTLKIRSTKLEDSAMYFCASSRTGTESNQPQHFGDGTRLSIL.

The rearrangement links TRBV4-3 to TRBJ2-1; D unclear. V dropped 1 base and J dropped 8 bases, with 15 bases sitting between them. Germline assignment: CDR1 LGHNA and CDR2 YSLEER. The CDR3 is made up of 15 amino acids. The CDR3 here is CASSQGPMGRDEQFF. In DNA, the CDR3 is TGCGCCAGCAGCCAAGGGCCTATGGGCCGCGATGAGCAGTTCTTC.

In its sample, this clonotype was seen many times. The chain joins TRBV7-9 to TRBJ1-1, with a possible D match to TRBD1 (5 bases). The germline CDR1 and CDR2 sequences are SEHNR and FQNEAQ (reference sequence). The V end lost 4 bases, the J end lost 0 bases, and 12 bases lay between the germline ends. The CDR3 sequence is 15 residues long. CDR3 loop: CASSYGTAMNTEAFF. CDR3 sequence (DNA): TGTGCCAGCAGCTACGGGACCGCTATGAACACTGAAGCTTTCTTT.

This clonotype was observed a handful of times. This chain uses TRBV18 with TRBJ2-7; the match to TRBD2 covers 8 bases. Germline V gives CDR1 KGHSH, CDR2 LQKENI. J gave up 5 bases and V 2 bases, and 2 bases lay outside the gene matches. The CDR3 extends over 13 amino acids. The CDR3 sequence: CASSPGTRDEQYF. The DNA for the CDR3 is TGTGCCAGCTCACCAGGGACTAGGGACGAGCAGTACTTC.

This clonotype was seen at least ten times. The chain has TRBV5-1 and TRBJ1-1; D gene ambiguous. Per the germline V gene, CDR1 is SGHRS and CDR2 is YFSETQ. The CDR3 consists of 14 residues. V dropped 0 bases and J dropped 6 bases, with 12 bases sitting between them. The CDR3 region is CASSLGSPLSEAFF. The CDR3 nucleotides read TGCGCCAGCAGCTTGGGCAGCCCACTCTCTGAAGCTTTCTTT.

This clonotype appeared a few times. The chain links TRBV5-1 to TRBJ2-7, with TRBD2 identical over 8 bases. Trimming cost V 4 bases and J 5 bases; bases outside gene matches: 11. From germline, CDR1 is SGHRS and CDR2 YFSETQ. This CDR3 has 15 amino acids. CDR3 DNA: TGCGCCAGCAGCCCGACGGGACTAGTCTACAACGAGCAGTACTTC. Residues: CASSPTGLVYNEQYF.

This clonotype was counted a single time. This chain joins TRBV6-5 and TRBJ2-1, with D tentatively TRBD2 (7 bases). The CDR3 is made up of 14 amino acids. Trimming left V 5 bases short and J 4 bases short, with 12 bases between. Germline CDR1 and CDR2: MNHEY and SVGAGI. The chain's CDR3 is CASSRGGAYNEQFF. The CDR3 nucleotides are TGTGCCAGCAGTCGCGGGGGCGCGTACAATGAGCAGTTCTTC.

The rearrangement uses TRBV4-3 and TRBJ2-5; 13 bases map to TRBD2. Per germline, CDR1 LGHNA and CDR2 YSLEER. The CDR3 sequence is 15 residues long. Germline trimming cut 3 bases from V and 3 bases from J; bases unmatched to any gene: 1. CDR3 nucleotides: TGCGCCAGCAGCCAGGGACTAGCGGGGAAAGAGACCCAGTACTTC. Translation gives CASSQGLAGKETQYF.

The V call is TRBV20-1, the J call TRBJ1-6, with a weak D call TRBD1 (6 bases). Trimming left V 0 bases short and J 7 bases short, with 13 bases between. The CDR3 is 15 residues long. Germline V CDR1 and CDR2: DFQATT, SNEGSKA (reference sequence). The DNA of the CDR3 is TGCAGTGCTAGAGATGATCTTAGGGGGAATTCACCCCTCCACTTT. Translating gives CSARDDLRGNSPLHF.

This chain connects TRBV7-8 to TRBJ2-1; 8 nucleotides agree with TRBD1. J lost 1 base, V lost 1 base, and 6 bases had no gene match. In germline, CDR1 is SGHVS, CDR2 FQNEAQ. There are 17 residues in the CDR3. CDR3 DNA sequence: TGTGCCAGCAGCTTAGTAGGACAGGGAGGTTCCTACAATGAGCAGTTCTTC. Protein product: CASSLVGQGGSYNEQFF.